A selection of T cell receptor beta chains follows, all from one sample in a study of blood T cell repertoires in COVID-19. Measured with immunoSEQ multiplex PCR; TCRdb has only the in-frame clones, and not every one. The table has a few hundred thousand clones, 87% seen once; the top ten hold roughly 6.2%. Material: PBMCs or T cells enriched from blood (not recorded which). All receptors derive from a woman aged 35 to 49 who had recovered from COVID-19. Each CDR3 is given with its conserved first and last residue. A D gene is named only where the DNA matches it firmly. Size tells how often a clone was seen (once, few, many) or the class of an expanded clone, and some rows leave it out.

abundance: .
v_gene: TRBV28
j_gene: TRBJ2-7
d_gene: TRBD2
CDR3nt: TGTGCCAGCAGTTCCGGGACTAGCGATTACTACGAGCAGTACTTC
CDR3aa: CASSSGTSDYYEQYF

abundance: once
v_gene: TRBV12-3/TRBV12-4
j_gene: TRBJ2-7
d_gene: TRBD2
CDR3nt: TGTGCCAGCTCCGTGGGGGGGTCGAAGGAGCAGTACTTC
CDR3aa: CASSVGGSKEQYF

abundance: .
v_gene: TRBV28
j_gene: TRBJ1-5
d_gene: .
CDR3nt: TGTGCCAGCACGGACAGCCCGAAGGGTCAGCCCCAGCATTTT
CDR3aa: CASTDSPKGQPQHF

abundance: .
v_gene: TRBV6-5
j_gene: TRBJ2-7
d_gene: .
CDR3nt: TGTGCCAGCAGCAGGGGACCGGGGACCTTCTACGAGCAGTACTTC
CDR3aa: CASSRGPGTFYEQYF

abundance: .
v_gene: TRBV6-1
j_gene: TRBJ2-5
d_gene: TRBD1
CDR3nt: TGTGCCAGCAGTGAAGGCCCGGGACAGGTGAGGGAGACCCAGTACTTC
CDR3aa: CASSEGPGQVRETQYF

abundance: .
v_gene: TRBV28
j_gene: TRBJ1-5
d_gene: .
CDR3nt: TGTGCCAGCAGTCCAGGGAACCAGCCCCAGCATTTT
CDR3aa: CASSPGNQPQHF

abundance: .
v_gene: TRBV4-2
j_gene: TRBJ2-1
d_gene: .
CDR3nt: TGTGCCAGCACCCAACGTGCCAGCGGAGAGTATGAGCAGTTCTTC
CDR3aa: CASTQRASGEYEQFF

abundance: few
v_gene: TRBV5-4
j_gene: TRBJ1-4
d_gene: TRBD1
CDR3nt: TGTGCCACTGGACAGGGGACTGAAAAACTGTTTTTT
CDR3aa: CATGQGTEKLFF

abundance: .
v_gene: TRBV6-1
j_gene: TRBJ2-7
d_gene: .
CDR3nt: TGTGCCAGCAGTGAGGCGGGGGCCACGACGTTCTACGAGCAGTACTTC
CDR3aa: CASSEAGATTFYEQYF

abundance: .
v_gene: TRBV2
j_gene: TRBJ2-7
d_gene: TRBD2
CDR3nt: TGTGCCAGCAAGGTTGCCGGGAGGGCCTCCGAGCAGTACTTC
CDR3aa: CASKVAGRASEQYF

abundance: .
v_gene: TRBV19
j_gene: TRBJ2-1
d_gene: .
CDR3nt: TGTGCCAGTAGTACCCCGGGGAGCCGCGGGTACAATGAGCAGTTCTTC
CDR3aa: CASSTPGSRGYNEQFF

abundance: once
v_gene: TRBV9
j_gene: TRBJ2-3
d_gene: TRBD1
CDR3nt: TGTGCCAGCAGCGAATACCGGGACAGTGACACAGATACGCAGTATTTT
CDR3aa: CASSEYRDSDTDTQYF

abundance: .
v_gene: TRBV7-2
j_gene: TRBJ2-1
d_gene: .
CDR3nt: TGTGCCAGCAGCCCGGGGAGGGGGTCTTCGTTCTTC
CDR3aa: CASSPGRGSSFF

abundance: .
v_gene: TRBV29-1
j_gene: TRBJ2-7
d_gene: .
CDR3nt: TGCAGCGTTGGAGACAGCTACGAGCAGTACTTC
CDR3aa: CSVGDSYEQYF

abundance: .
v_gene: TRBV30
j_gene: TRBJ2-3
d_gene: .
CDR3nt: TGTGCCTGGAGTGTACGGACAGATACGCAGTATTTT
CDR3aa: CAWSVRTDTQYF

abundance: .
v_gene: TRBV18
j_gene: TRBJ2-1
d_gene: .
CDR3nt: TGTGCCAGCTCACATCCGGTCAGCGGGCCCTACAATGAGCAGTTCTTC
CDR3aa: CASSHPVSGPYNEQFF

abundance: .
v_gene: TRBV19
j_gene: TRBJ1-1
d_gene: .
CDR3nt: TGTGCCAGTAGTCTTCCAGGGAACACTGAAGCTTTCTTT
CDR3aa: CASSLPGNTEAFF

abundance: .
v_gene: TRBV18
j_gene: TRBJ2-3
d_gene: .
CDR3nt: TGTGCCAGCTCGCCAACAGGGAACCCAGATACGCAGTATTTT
CDR3aa: CASSPTGNPDTQYF

abundance: .
v_gene: TRBV5-8
j_gene: TRBJ2-4
d_gene: TRBD2
CDR3nt: TGTGCCAGCAGCTTGGGGAGTAGCGGGGGTACTCTAGCCAAAAACATTCAGTACTTC
CDR3aa: CASSLGSSGGTLAKNIQYF

abundance: .
v_gene: TRBV7-9
j_gene: TRBJ2-2
d_gene: .
CDR3nt: TGTGCCAGCAGCACCGACAGGCTGAACACCGGGGAGCTGTTTTTT
CDR3aa: CASSTDRLNTGELFF

abundance: .
v_gene: TRBV28
j_gene: TRBJ2-1
d_gene: TRBD2
CDR3nt: TGTGCCAGCAGTTTTGGAGCGGGACCATCCTACAATGAGCAGTTCTTC
CDR3aa: CASSFGAGPSYNEQFF

abundance: .
v_gene: TRBV29-1
j_gene: TRBJ1-1
d_gene: .
CDR3nt: TGCAGCGTTTTAGGCGGTCCGAACACTGAAGCTTTCTTT
CDR3aa: CSVLGGPNTEAFF

abundance: .
v_gene: TRBV27
j_gene: TRBJ1-1
d_gene: .
CDR3nt: TGTGCCAGCAGTTTATCTCAAGGGGCAAAAAACCCCTTCTTT
CDR3aa: CASSLSQGAKNPFF

abundance: .
v_gene: TRBV2
j_gene: TRBJ1-4
d_gene: TRBD1
CDR3nt: TGTGCCAGCAGTAAAGACAGGGCAACTAATGAAAAACTGTTTTTT
CDR3aa: CASSKDRATNEKLFF

abundance: .
v_gene: TRBV11-3
j_gene: TRBJ2-2
d_gene: .
CDR3nt: TGTGCCAGCAGCTTAGATCGCCGAAGGGGAGGTACCGGGGAGCTGTTTTTT
CDR3aa: CASSLDRRRGGTGELFF

abundance: .
v_gene: TRBV19
j_gene: TRBJ1-1
d_gene: TRBD1
CDR3nt: TGTGCCAGTAGTATCCGTCCCGGGACAGGAACGGATGCTTTCTTT
CDR3aa: CASSIRPGTGTDAFF

abundance: .
v_gene: TRBV7-8
j_gene: TRBJ2-7
d_gene: TRBD2
CDR3nt: TGTGCCAGCAGCTTAGAACAGCGGGGCGAGCAGTACTTC
CDR3aa: CASSLEQRGEQYF

abundance: .
v_gene: TRBV4-3
j_gene: TRBJ2-5
d_gene: TRBD1
CDR3nt: TGCGCCAGCAGCCAAGCCCGACAGGGGGCCGGGGAGACCCAGTACTTC
CDR3aa: CASSQARQGAGETQYF

abundance: .
v_gene: TRBV28
j_gene: TRBJ1-6
d_gene: .
CDR3nt: TGTGCCAGCATCCCTGCAGGCGCAACTTATAATTCACCCCTCCACTTT
CDR3aa: CASIPAGATYNSPLHF

abundance: once
v_gene: TRBV7-2
j_gene: TRBJ1-2
d_gene: .
CDR3nt: TGTGCCAGCAGCTTAAATTTAGTTGGTGGCTACACCTTC
CDR3aa: CASSLNLVGGYTF

abundance: .
v_gene: TRBV4-3
j_gene: TRBJ1-3
d_gene: .
CDR3nt: TGCGCCAGCAGCGCGGGAAGCTCTGGAAACACCATATATTTT
CDR3aa: CASSAGSSGNTIYF

abundance: .
v_gene: TRBV29-1
j_gene: TRBJ2-5
d_gene: .
CDR3nt: TGCAGCGTTGCCGATCTACCCAGGGTGGAAGAGACCCAGTACTTC
CDR3aa: CSVADLPRVEETQYF

abundance: .
v_gene: TRBV7-3
j_gene: TRBJ2-1
d_gene: TRBD2
CDR3nt: TGTGCCAGCAGCTTTGCTAGCGGGGGTAGCGGGAGGTCCGGTGAGCAGTTCTTC
CDR3aa: CASSFASGGSGRSGEQFF

abundance: .
v_gene: TRBV9
j_gene: TRBJ2-5
d_gene: TRBD1
CDR3nt: TGTGCCAGCAGCACCGGACAGGCTGCGGAGACCCAGTACTTC
CDR3aa: CASSTGQAAETQYF

abundance: .
v_gene: TRBV7-2
j_gene: TRBJ1-1
d_gene: .
CDR3nt: TGTGCCAGCCAAGCGGGCGAGGGGAGCACTGAAGCTTTCTTT
CDR3aa: CASQAGEGSTEAFF

abundance: .
v_gene: TRBV4-3
j_gene: TRBJ2-7
d_gene: .
CDR3nt: TGCGCCAGCAGCCAAGATCCAGGATACGCCTACGAGCAGTACTTC
CDR3aa: CASSQDPGYAYEQYF

abundance: .
v_gene: TRBV5-1
j_gene: TRBJ2-3
d_gene: .
CDR3nt: TGCGCCAGCAGCTTGGCTATTCGCACAGATACGCAGTATTTT
CDR3aa: CASSLAIRTDTQYF

abundance: .
v_gene: TRBV6-5
j_gene: TRBJ1-2
d_gene: TRBD1
CDR3nt: TGTGCCAGCATGGACGACAGGGGGCCTAAAGGCTACACCTTC
CDR3aa: CASMDDRGPKGYTF

abundance: .
v_gene: TRBV7-2
j_gene: TRBJ1-4
d_gene: .
CDR3nt: TGTGCCAGCAGCTTTACAGTTGCAACTAATGAAAAACTGTTTTTT
CDR3aa: CASSFTVATNEKLFF

abundance: .
v_gene: TRBV28
j_gene: TRBJ1-3
d_gene: .
CDR3nt: TGTGCCATCACCCCCGGTTACCACTCTGGAAACACCATATATTTT
CDR3aa: CAITPGYHSGNTIYF

abundance: .
v_gene: TRBV7-3
j_gene: TRBJ1-2
d_gene: .
CDR3nt: TGTGCCAGCAGCTTAACGCGGGCGTCCTATGGCTACACCTTC
CDR3aa: CASSLTRASYGYTF

abundance: .
v_gene: TRBV27
j_gene: TRBJ1-2
d_gene: TRBD1
CDR3nt: TGTGCCAGCAGTGACGGACAGGGCTATGGCTACACCTTC
CDR3aa: CASSDGQGYGYTF

abundance: .
v_gene: TRBV6-2/TRBV6-3
j_gene: TRBJ2-1
d_gene: TRBD2
CDR3nt: TGTGCCAGCAGCCTCCTTAGCGGGGCTAAATGGTTCTTC
CDR3aa: CASSLLSGAKWFF

abundance: .
v_gene: TRBV19
j_gene: TRBJ2-1
d_gene: TRBD2
CDR3nt: TGTGCCAGTAGTCCGGGACTAGCGGGGACCTCCTACAATGAGCAGTTCTTC
CDR3aa: CASSPGLAGTSYNEQFF

abundance: .
v_gene: TRBV19
j_gene: TRBJ1-1
d_gene: .
CDR3nt: TGTGCCAGTAGTTCGCGCATTGAAGCTTTCTTT
CDR3aa: CASSSRIEAFF

abundance: few
v_gene: TRBV6-5
j_gene: TRBJ2-5
d_gene: .
CDR3nt: TGTGCCAGCAGGACCAAGTTGGCTGAGACAAACTTC
CDR3aa: CASRTKLAETNF

abundance: .
v_gene: TRBV30
j_gene: TRBJ2-5
d_gene: .
CDR3nt: TGTGCCTGGAGTGTACGCAGGTCAGAGACCCAGTACTTC
CDR3aa: CAWSVRRSETQYF

abundance: .
v_gene: TRBV12-3/TRBV12-4
j_gene: TRBJ1-4
d_gene: .
CDR3nt: TGTGCCAGCAGTTTCAGTGGTGAAAAACTGTTTTTT
CDR3aa: CASSFSGEKLFF

abundance: .
v_gene: TRBV6-5
j_gene: TRBJ1-5
d_gene: TRBD1
CDR3nt: TGTGCCACCCTGTCGGACAGGGGGATTAATCAGCCCCAGCATTTT
CDR3aa: CATLSDRGINQPQHF

abundance: .
v_gene: TRBV21-1
j_gene: TRBJ1-5
d_gene: .
CDR3nt: TGTGCCAGCAGCGCCGATCGACAGCTCAATCAGCCCCAGCATTTT
CDR3aa: CASSADRQLNQPQHF

abundance: .
v_gene: TRBV18
j_gene: TRBJ2-2
d_gene: .
CDR3nt: TGTGCCAGCTCACCTACTGACTCGCTCCACACCGGGGAGCTGTTTTTT
CDR3aa: CASSPTDSLHTGELFF

abundance: .
v_gene: TRBV28
j_gene: TRBJ1-1
d_gene: .
CDR3nt: TGTGCCAGCAGTGGGCCGTGGGCGGGAGCTGAAGCTTTCTTT
CDR3aa: CASSGPWAGAEAFF

abundance: .
v_gene: TRBV30
j_gene: TRBJ1-2
d_gene: .
CDR3nt: TGTGCCTGGAATAGACGGGGGGCAGGCTATGGCTACACCTTC
CDR3aa: CAWNRRGAGYGYTF